This is a list of T cell receptor beta chains from one sample in a study of T cells in Graves' hyperthyroidism and ophthalmopathy. TCRdb re-derived calls from the multiplex PCR reads in MiXCR, one entry per CDR3 protein. The sample holds about 760,000 distinct CDR3 sequences, approximately 40% seen once. The sample consisted of blood. The source is a woman between 40 and 50 years old with Graves' hyperthyroidism. The CDR3 runs from the conserved cysteine through the conserved F or W. A D gene is named only where the DNA matches it firmly. Size values are once, few and many counts, or a class for expanded clones, and some rows have none.

cdr3_length: 14; d_call: TRBD1; v_call: TRBV28; clone_size: .; j_call: TRBJ2-7; cdr3_aa: CASSTYRGAYEQYF; cdr3_nt: TGTGCCAGCAGTACGTACAGGGGTGCCTACGAGCAGTACTTC
cdr3_length: 16; d_call: TRBD2; v_call: TRBV7-2; clone_size: .; j_call: TRBJ2-7; cdr3_aa: CASSQDSGGALYEQYF; cdr3_nt: TGCGCCAGCAGCCAAGATAGCGGGGGCGCGTTGTACGAGCAGTACTTC
cdr3_length: 14; d_call: .; v_call: TRBV29-1; clone_size: few; j_call: TRBJ1-1; cdr3_aa: CSVGVRALNTEAFF; cdr3_nt: TGCAGCGTTGGAGTCCGGGCCCTGAACACTGAAGCTTTCTTT
cdr3_length: 12; d_call: .; v_call: TRBV27; clone_size: .; j_call: TRBJ1-1; cdr3_aa: CASRQGPTEAFF; cdr3_nt: TGTGCCAGCAGGCAGGGTCCCACTGAAGCTTTCTTT
cdr3_length: 14; d_call: .; v_call: TRBV7-9; clone_size: .; j_call: TRBJ1-1; cdr3_aa: CASSYRWGAGEAFF; cdr3_nt: TGTGCCAGCAGCTACAGATGGGGGGCCGGTGAAGCTTTCTTT
cdr3_length: 16; d_call: .; v_call: TRBV7-8; clone_size: many; j_call: TRBJ1-2; cdr3_aa: CASSFSRLSRSYGYTF; cdr3_nt: TGTGCCAGCAGCTTTAGTCGACTGTCCCGTTCCTATGGCTACACCTTC
cdr3_length: 13; d_call: .; v_call: TRBV7-3; clone_size: .; j_call: TRBJ2-2; cdr3_aa: CATGEQGSGELFF; cdr3_nt: TGTGCCACCGGAGAACAGGGTTCCGGGGAGCTGTTTTTT
cdr3_length: 17; d_call: TRBD2; v_call: TRBV20-1; clone_size: many; j_call: TRBJ2-5; cdr3_aa: CSARDLLAGDSRMTQYF; cdr3_nt: TGCAGTGCTAGAGATTTGCTAGCGGGAGACTCGAGGATGACCCAGTACTTC
cdr3_length: 15; d_call: .; v_call: TRBV7-2; clone_size: .; j_call: TRBJ1-2; cdr3_aa: CASSYESPGPNGYTF; cdr3_nt: TGTGCCAGCAGTTATGAGTCTCCGGGGCCCAATGGCTACACCTTC
cdr3_length: 15; d_call: TRBD1; v_call: TRBV25-1; clone_size: .; j_call: TRBJ1-4; cdr3_aa: CATSIKGAWREKLFF; cdr3_nt: TGTGCCACCTCGATTAAGGGGGCGTGGAGGGAAAAACTGTTTTTT
cdr3_length: 15; d_call: .; v_call: TRBV5-4; clone_size: many; j_call: TRBJ2-5; cdr3_aa: CASSLGGLRAETQYF; cdr3_nt: TGTGCCAGCAGCTTAGGAGGGTTGAGAGCAGAGACCCAGTACTTC
cdr3_length: 16; d_call: TRBD2; v_call: TRBV19; clone_size: .; j_call: TRBJ2-7; cdr3_aa: CASSPRPLAGGYEQYF; cdr3_nt: TGTGCCAGTAGTCCACGGCCCCTAGCGGGGGGCTACGAGCAGTACTTC
cdr3_length: 16; d_call: .; v_call: TRBV24-1; clone_size: .; j_call: TRBJ2-7; cdr3_aa: CATSDFPPGGCYEQYF; cdr3_nt: TGTGCCACCAGTGACTTCCCGCCCGGGGGCTGCTACGAGCAGTACTTC
cdr3_length: 16; d_call: TRBD2; v_call: TRBV4-1; clone_size: .; j_call: TRBJ2-7; cdr3_aa: CASSQVLASGSYEQYF; cdr3_nt: TGCGCCAGCAGCCAAGTATTGGCTAGCGGGAGCTACGAGCAGTACTTC
cdr3_length: 13; d_call: TRBD1; v_call: TRBV2; clone_size: many; j_call: TRBJ1-1; cdr3_aa: CASREQGFTEAFF; cdr3_nt: TGTGCCAGCAGGGAACAGGGGTTTACTGAAGCTTTCTTT
cdr3_length: 16; d_call: .; v_call: TRBV2; clone_size: many; j_call: TRBJ1-1; cdr3_aa: CASSGGVSGLGTEAFF; cdr3_nt: TGTGCCAGCAGTGGCGGGGTCTCGGGGCTTGGCACTGAAGCTTTCTTT
cdr3_length: 14; d_call: TRBD1; v_call: TRBV6-6; clone_size: .; j_call: TRBJ1-1; cdr3_aa: CASNHRQGVSEAFF; cdr3_nt: TGTGCCAGCAACCACAGACAGGGGGTGTCTGAAGCTTTCTTT
cdr3_length: 13; d_call: TRBD1; v_call: TRBV2; clone_size: many; j_call: TRBJ1-1; cdr3_aa: CASGLGTASEAFF; cdr3_nt: TGTGCCAGCGGCCTCGGGACAGCGAGTGAAGCTTTCTTT
cdr3_length: 16; d_call: .; v_call: TRBV5-1; clone_size: .; j_call: TRBJ2-5; cdr3_aa: CASSLGGRAGQETQYF; cdr3_nt: TGCGCCAGCAGCTTGGGAGGAAGGGCCGGGCAAGAGACCCAGTACTTC
cdr3_length: 14; d_call: .; v_call: TRBV12-3/TRBV12-4; clone_size: .; j_call: TRBJ1-4; cdr3_aa: CASSPLGGYEKLFF; cdr3_nt: TGTGCCAGCAGTCCCCTAGGAGGGTATGAAAAACTGTTTTTT
cdr3_length: 16; d_call: .; v_call: TRBV19; clone_size: many; j_call: TRBJ1-5; cdr3_aa: CASSIPDILGNQPQHF; cdr3_nt: TGTGCCAGTAGTATCCCCGACATCCTGGGCAATCAGCCCCAGCATTTT
cdr3_length: 14; d_call: .; v_call: TRBV4-3; clone_size: few; j_call: TRBJ1-1; cdr3_aa: CASSQYTGNTEAFF; cdr3_nt: TGCGCCAGCAGCCAATATACAGGGAACACTGAAGCTTTCTTT
cdr3_length: 16; d_call: .; v_call: TRBV19; clone_size: .; j_call: TRBJ1-3; cdr3_aa: CASSIDFTRSGNTIYF; cdr3_nt: TGTGCCAGTAGTATAGATTTCACGCGCTCTGGAAACACCATATATTTT
cdr3_length: 15; d_call: TRBD1; v_call: TRBV6-6; clone_size: .; j_call: TRBJ1-5; cdr3_aa: CASMGGGGHNQPQHF; cdr3_nt: TGTGCCAGCATGGGAGGGGGCGGTCACAATCAGCCCCAGCATTTT
cdr3_length: 13; d_call: .; v_call: TRBV2; clone_size: .; j_call: TRBJ2-1; cdr3_aa: CASTTLGGYEQFF; cdr3_nt: TGTGCCAGCACTACCCTAGGAGGGTATGAGCAGTTCTTC
cdr3_length: 15; d_call: TRBD2; v_call: TRBV4-3; clone_size: few; j_call: TRBJ2-7; cdr3_aa: CASSQETGGFYEQYF; cdr3_nt: TGCGCCAGCAGCCAAGAAACGGGAGGGTTCTACGAGCAGTACTTC
cdr3_length: 15; d_call: TRBD1; v_call: TRBV20-1; clone_size: .; j_call: TRBJ2-7; cdr3_aa: CSAGDSYGYTYEQYF; cdr3_nt: TGCAGTGCTGGGGACAGCTATGGCTACACCTACGAGCAGTACTTC
cdr3_length: 15; d_call: TRBD1; v_call: TRBV7-7; clone_size: .; j_call: TRBJ1-1; cdr3_aa: CASSHGTGGITEAFF; cdr3_nt: TGTGCCAGCAGCCATGGGACAGGGGGCATCACTGAAGCTTTCTTT
cdr3_length: 15; d_call: .; v_call: TRBV6-5; clone_size: .; j_call: TRBJ1-3; cdr3_aa: CASSIPSAAGNTIYF; cdr3_nt: TGTGCCAGCAGCATACCCTCGGCAGCCGGAAACACCATATATTTT
cdr3_length: 14; d_call: TRBD1; v_call: TRBV10-3; clone_size: many; j_call: TRBJ2-2; cdr3_aa: CAIGQEELTGELFF; cdr3_nt: TGTGCCATAGGACAGGAAGAACTCACCGGGGAGCTGTTTTTT
cdr3_length: 14; d_call: TRBD1; v_call: TRBV7-9; clone_size: .; j_call: TRBJ1-5; cdr3_aa: CASTQGTSNQPQHF; cdr3_nt: TGTGCCAGCACACAGGGGACCTCTAATCAGCCCCAGCATTTT
cdr3_length: 16; d_call: .; v_call: TRBV27; clone_size: .; j_call: TRBJ1-1; cdr3_aa: CASSLSGGTKNTEAFF; cdr3_nt: TGTGCCAGCAGTTTATCGGGAGGGACAAAGAACACTGAAGCTTTCTTT
cdr3_length: 18; d_call: .; v_call: TRBV2; clone_size: few; j_call: TRBJ2-2; cdr3_aa: CASSFPGPEPSNTGELFF; cdr3_nt: TGTGCCAGCAGCTTCCCGGGACCCGAGCCCTCGAACACCGGGGAGCTGTTTTTT
cdr3_length: 16; d_call: .; v_call: TRBV12-3/TRBV12-4; clone_size: few; j_call: TRBJ2-5; cdr3_aa: CASSFRNFVYQETQYF; cdr3_nt: TGTGCCAGCAGTTTTCGTAACTTCGTGTACCAAGAGACCCAGTACTTC
cdr3_length: 14; d_call: .; v_call: TRBV27; clone_size: few; j_call: TRBJ1-2; cdr3_aa: CASSFSRENYGYTF; cdr3_nt: TGTGCCAGCAGTTTCTCCAGGGAGAACTATGGCTACACCTTC
cdr3_length: 13; d_call: TRBD1; v_call: TRBV7-2; clone_size: many; j_call: TRBJ1-6; cdr3_aa: CASTGTGSSPLHF; cdr3_nt: TGTGCCAGCACCGGGACAGGGAGTTCACCCCTCCACTTT
cdr3_length: 16; d_call: .; v_call: TRBV7-9; clone_size: .; j_call: TRBJ1-2; cdr3_aa: CAGSFLYCRDLMGYTF; cdr3_nt: TGTGCCGGCAGCTTCCTATACTGCCGGGACCTAATGGGCTACACCTTC
cdr3_length: 12; d_call: .; v_call: TRBV18; clone_size: few; j_call: TRBJ2-5; cdr3_aa: CASSPSPETQYF; cdr3_nt: TGTGCCAGCTCACCCTCCCCGGAGACCCAGTACTTC
cdr3_length: 15; d_call: TRBD1; v_call: TRBV19; clone_size: .; j_call: TRBJ1-1; cdr3_aa: CASCYTTGGDTEAFF; cdr3_nt: TGTGCCAGTTGTTATACTACAGGGGGGGACACTGAAGCTTTCTTT
cdr3_length: 12; d_call: TRBD2; v_call: TRBV6-5; clone_size: few; j_call: TRBJ2-7; cdr3_aa: CASWRENYEQYF; cdr3_nt: TGTGCCAGCTGGCGGGAGAACTACGAGCAGTACTTC
cdr3_length: 14; d_call: .; v_call: TRBV5-6; clone_size: many; j_call: TRBJ2-5; cdr3_aa: CASSRRQGGETQYF; cdr3_nt: TGTGCCAGCAGCCGGAGACAGGGAGGGGAGACCCAGTACTTC
cdr3_length: 14; d_call: .; v_call: TRBV7-2; clone_size: many; j_call: TRBJ1-2; cdr3_aa: CASSSGARHYGYTF; cdr3_nt: TGTGCCAGCTCCTCGGGGGCCCGACACTATGGCTACACCTTC
cdr3_length: 13; d_call: .; v_call: TRBV7-2; clone_size: many; j_call: TRBJ1-5; cdr3_aa: CASGDGGNQPQHF; cdr3_nt: TGTGCCAGCGGAGATGGGGGGAATCAGCCCCAGCATTTT
cdr3_length: 13; d_call: .; v_call: TRBV20-1; clone_size: few; j_call: TRBJ2-7; cdr3_aa: CSVGGTADYEQYF; cdr3_nt: TGCAGTGTAGGAGGGACAGCGGACTACGAGCAGTACTTC
cdr3_length: 14; d_call: .; v_call: TRBV14; clone_size: .; j_call: TRBJ1-3; cdr3_aa: CASSPQAGVNTIYF; cdr3_nt: TGTGCCAGCAGCCCTCAAGCAGGGGTAAACACCATATATTTT
cdr3_length: 14; d_call: .; v_call: TRBV7-9; clone_size: .; j_call: TRBJ1-5; cdr3_aa: CASSQEERAQPQHF; cdr3_nt: TGTGCCAGCAGCCAAGAGGAGAGGGCCCAGCCCCAGCATTTT
cdr3_length: 13; d_call: TRBD1; v_call: TRBV10-3; clone_size: .; j_call: TRBJ1-2; cdr3_aa: CAISFGQGGGYTF; cdr3_nt: TGTGCCATCAGCTTCGGACAGGGGGGGGGCTACACCTTC
cdr3_length: 12; d_call: .; v_call: TRBV12-3/TRBV12-4; clone_size: many; j_call: TRBJ2-5; cdr3_aa: CASRRARETQYF; cdr3_nt: TGTGCCAGCAGGCGGGCCCGGGAGACCCAGTACTTC
cdr3_length: 14; d_call: TRBD1; v_call: TRBV18; clone_size: .; j_call: TRBJ1-2; cdr3_aa: CASSQGAAGYGYTF; cdr3_nt: TGTGCCAGCTCACAGGGGGCTGCTGGCTATGGCTACACCTTC
cdr3_length: 16; d_call: .; v_call: TRBV2; clone_size: .; j_call: TRBJ2-5; cdr3_aa: CASSNQGDLGVQTQYF; cdr3_nt: TGTGCCAGCAGTAATCAGGGGGACTTGGGAGTGCAGACCCAGTACTTC
cdr3_length: 17; d_call: .; v_call: TRBV6-5; clone_size: few; j_call: TRBJ2-5; cdr3_aa: CASSRIFQLGTQETQYF; cdr3_nt: TGTGCCAGCAGTCGTATTTTCCAACTCGGTACCCAAGAGACCCAGTACTTC
cdr3_length: 17; d_call: TRBD1; v_call: TRBV7-2; clone_size: .; j_call: TRBJ1-2; cdr3_aa: CASSPQAGGGWLDGYTF; cdr3_nt: TGTGCCAGCAGCCCCCAGGCAGGGGGCGGCTGGTTGGATGGCTACACCTTC
cdr3_length: 14; d_call: .; v_call: TRBV6-5; clone_size: many; j_call: TRBJ2-5; cdr3_aa: CASSYSGVQETQYF; cdr3_nt: TGTGCCAGCAGTTACTCGGGGGTCCAAGAGACCCAGTACTTC
cdr3_length: 15; d_call: .; v_call: TRBV19; clone_size: .; j_call: TRBJ2-6; cdr3_aa: CASSLIRTGANVLTF; cdr3_nt: TGTGCCAGTAGTCTTATTCGAACTGGGGCCAACGTCCTGACTTTC
cdr3_length: 17; d_call: .; v_call: TRBV6-5; clone_size: few; j_call: TRBJ1-1; cdr3_aa: CASSYSIRPAGNTEAFF; cdr3_nt: TGTGCCAGCAGTTACTCGATACGTCCGGCGGGGAACACTGAAGCTTTCTTT
cdr3_length: 13; d_call: .; v_call: TRBV7-2; clone_size: many; j_call: TRBJ2-5; cdr3_aa: CASIPEATGTQYF; cdr3_nt: TGTGCCAGCATTCCCGAGGCGACAGGGACCCAGTACTTC
cdr3_length: 14; d_call: TRBD1; v_call: TRBV7-9; clone_size: .; j_call: TRBJ1-2; cdr3_aa: CASSHRDRRAGYTF; cdr3_nt: TGTGCCAGCAGCCACCGGGACAGGCGAGCTGGCTACACCTTC
cdr3_length: 14; d_call: .; v_call: TRBV5-8; clone_size: few; j_call: TRBJ1-1; cdr3_aa: CASSSDWRDTEAFF; cdr3_nt: TGTGCCAGCAGCTCGGATTGGAGGGACACTGAAGCTTTCTTT
cdr3_length: 22; d_call: .; v_call: TRBV7-2; clone_size: .; j_call: TRBJ2-6; cdr3_aa: CASSLAVSLPSPSNSGANVLTF; cdr3_nt: TGTGCCAGCAGCTTGGCCGTTTCCCTACCCAGCCCCTCTAACTCTGGGGCCAACGTCCTGACTTTC